The next 32 T cell receptor beta chains were all read from a single sample in a study of cytomegalovirus exposure and HLA in healthy donors. The PCR made use of 60 Vbeta and 13 Jbeta primers. Clones were read by immunoSEQ multiplex PCR, and TCRdb kept only the in-frame ones, dropping some. Of about 180,000 clones in the sample, 79% are singletons; the top ten hold roughly 0.64%. Material: PBMCs. All receptors come from a woman aged 40-49 years in good health and CMV-seronegative.

This clone was detected once. This chain joins TRBV5-6 and TRBJ2-1; TRBD1 matches at 8 bases. The CDR3 length is 13 residues. Trimming took 2 bases from V and 12 from J; bases not matched to a gene: 7. Looked up from germline, CDR1 is SGHDT and CDR2 is YYEEEE. This chain's CDR3 is CASSFRDRRAQFF. The CDR3 nucleotides are TGTGCCAGCAGCTTCCGGGACAGGCGCGCGCAGTTCTTC.

This rearrangement joins TRBV28 to TRBJ1-1, with D possibly matching TRBD1 (5 bases). The CDR3 sequence is 15 residues long. CDR1 and CDR2 from the germline V gene are MDHEN and SYDVKM. V gave up 2 bases and J gave up 7 bases, with 17 bases separating them. CDR3 residues: CASSLTGLQDDEAFF. The CDR3 DNA is TGTGCCAGCAGTTTAACGGGACTCCAGGACGATGAAGCTTTCTTT.

As regards this clone: The conserved final phenylalanine or tryptophan is absent from the CDR3, which likely points to a read error. No DNA is shown, since the ends of the CDR3 on it are uncertain; the CDR3 is the one TCRdb lists. This chain uses TRBV14 with TRBJ1-6; TRBD1, the table's D call, lacks a check against the DNA. A total of 12 residues make up the CDR3, ends included. The germline gives CDR1 SGHDN, CDR2 FVKESK. The CDR3 loop reads CASSLHGGTGVT.

V gene TRBV6-1 combines with J gene TRBJ2-2; a weak D match, TRBD1 (5 bases). Germline lookup yields CDR1 MNHNS and CDR2 SASEGT. With 8 bases removed from V and 9 bases from J, the gap between germline ends came to 7 bases. The CDR3 sequence is 10 residues long. The CDR3 region has the DNA TGTGCCAGCGGGGCCCGGGAGCTGTTTTTT. Amino acids: CASGARELFF.

This rearrangement joins TRBV27 to TRBJ2-5, with D unresolved. In germline, CDR1 is MNHEY, CDR2 SMNVEV (reference sequence). The V and J ends lost 5 bases and 9 bases respectively, with 19 bases between them. The CDR3 runs to 14 residues. The CDR3 DNA is TGTGCCAGCAGTCCCCGGCCGTCAGGAAGAGCCCAGTACTTC. Protein sequence: CASSPRPSGRAQYF.

V gene TRBV5-1 combines with J gene TRBJ1-5; unclear D gene. The CDR3 is made up of 14 amino acids. CDR1 and CDR2 from the germline V gene are SGHRS and YFSETQ. Trimming took off 0 bases at V and 3 bases at J, with 7 bases between the two ends. The CDR3 region is CASSLGHDNQPQHF. In nucleotides, the CDR3 is TGCGCCAGCAGCTTGGGACACGACAATCAGCCCCAGCATTTT.

Comments on this clone: The sample contains more than one DNA sequence encoding this CDR3. This chain links TRBV4-3 with TRBJ1-2, with 8 bases that match TRBD1. The CDR3 contains 15 residues. Losses at the gene ends were 2 bases for V and 8 bases for J; bases not matched to a gene: 10. Germline V lookup: CDR1 LGHNA, CDR2 YSLEER. The CDR3 here is CASSQSKTGEYGYTF. CDR3 DNA: TGCGCCAGCAGCCAATCTAAGACAGGGGAATACGGCTACACCTTC.

The chain is built from TRBV11-3 and TRBJ1-1; D is unresolved. Trimming shortened V by 1 base and J by 5 bases, and 20 bases separated the two germline ends. The CDR3 has 17 residues. CDR1 is SGHNT and CDR2 is YENEEA in the germline V gene. CDR3 residues: CASSLGLRFRVRTEAFF. The CDR3 DNA reads TGTGCCAGCAGCTTAGGGTTAAGATTCCGGGTTAGGACTGAAGCTTTCTTT.

The chain employs TRBV7-9 and TRBJ1-2; 8 nucleotides line up with TRBD1. The V segment lost 11 bases and the J segment 3 bases; nucleotides outside the gene matches: 8. CDR3 length: 13 amino acids. Germline CDR1 is SEHNR and CDR2 is FQNEAQ (reference sequence). The CDR3 is CALGQGAHYGYTF. The CDR3 DNA reads TGTGCCCTAGGCCAGGGGGCCCACTATGGCTACACCTTC. Filled out from reference TRBV7-9 and TRBJ1-2, the complete variable domain reads DTGVSQNPRHKITKRGQNVTFRCDPISEHNRLYWYRQTLGQGPEFLTYFQNEAQLEKSRLLSDRFSAERPKGSFSTLEIQRTEQGDSAMYLCALGQGAHYGYTFGSGTRLTVV.

The CDR3 reads CASRPGTSLYEQYF. The CDR3 DNA sequence: TGTGCCAGCAGACCCGGGACTAGCTTATACGAGCAGTACTTC. This chain joins TRBV5-4 and TRBJ2-7, with 9 bases matching TRBD2. The V gene's germline CDR1 is SGHNT and CDR2 YYREEE (reference sequence). The CDR3 sequence is 14 residues long. The V and J ends lost 5 bases and 4 bases, in that order; junction bases with no gene match: 7. The entire variable domain, with the rest obtained from reference TRBV5-4 and TRBJ2-7, is as follows: ETGVTQSPTHLIKTRGQQVTLRCSSQSGHNTVSWYQQALGQGPQFIFQYYREEENGRGNFPPRFSGLQFPNYSSELNVNALELDDSALYLCASRPGTSLYEQYFGPGTRLTVT.

The CDR3 spells CASSIGSRGTEAFF. The CDR3 nucleotides read TGTGCCAGTAGTATAGGCTCTAGGGGCACTGAAGCTTTCTTT. This chain uses TRBV19 with TRBJ1-1, with D possibly matching TRBD1 (5 bases). Germline V gene sequence: CDR1 LNHDA, CDR2 SQIVND (reference sequence). V shed 1 base and J shed 4 bases, with 10 bases lying between them. This CDR3 is 14 amino acids long.

The chain is built from TRBV28 and TRBJ1-1; D unresolved. CDR1 is MDHEN and CDR2 is SYDVKM in the germline V gene. V shed 6 bases and J shed 7 bases, with 18 bases lying between them. The length of the CDR3 is 14 residues. CDR3 coding DNA: TGTGCCAGCAGCATCGCCGACGGACTCCGTGAAGCTTTCTTT. Protein: CASSIADGLREAFF.

The rearrangement uses TRBV11-3 and TRBJ2-3; 12 nucleotides match TRBD2. The CDR3 is made up of 16 amino acids. V dropped 5 bases and J dropped 2; count of bases not matched to a gene: 5. Germline CDR1 and CDR2: SGHNT and YENEEA. The CDR3 nucleotides read TGTGCCAGCAGCCTTACTAGCGGGAGGCACACAGATACGCAGTATTTT. This sequence encodes CASSLTSGRHTDTQYF.

This sequence joins TRBV19 and TRBJ1-1, with D possibly TRBD1 on 5 matching bases. CDR3 length: 12 amino acids. Germline V CDR1 and CDR2: LNHDA, SQIVND (reference sequence). V was pared by 6 bases and J by 5 bases, with 10 bases between. The chain's CDR3 is CASRLGGTEAFF. The CDR3 DNA is TGTGCCAGTAGGTTGGGGGGAACTGAAGCTTTCTTT.

This chain uses TRBV21-1 with TRBJ2-2; TRBD2 was called by the table and not checked on the DNA. TRBV21-1 is an annotated pseudogene. The CDR3 sequence is 13 residues long. CDR3 coding DNA: TGTGCCAGCAGCAAAGGGGGAGCCGGGGAGCTGTTTTTT. Translated: CASSKGGAGELFF.

The chain combines TRBV9 with TRBJ2-7, with TRBD2 as a possible D gene (6 bases). The CDR3 extends over 14 amino acids. The germline V gene has CDR1 SGDLS and CDR2 YYNGEE. V lost 0 bases and J lost 0, with 7 bases in between. The CDR3 protein is CASSVGGVSYEQYF. Here the CDR3 DNA reads TGTGCCAGCAGCGTAGGGGGGGTCTCCTACGAGCAGTACTTC.

The chain recombines TRBV5-1 with TRBJ2-3; D call uncertain. Trimming stripped 5 bases from V and 2 bases from J, with 12 bases between. CDR1 and CDR2 (germline): SGHRS, YFSETQ. The CDR3 has 14 amino acids. The CDR3 region has the DNA TGCGCCAGCAGTCGAGAGGCCATCACAGATACGCAGTATTTT. Translated: CASSREAITDTQYF.

The rearrangement joins TRBV5-6 to TRBJ2-5; 8 nucleotides align to TRBD1. V shed 3 bases and J 1 base; nucleotides not matched to a gene: 5. Germline CDR1 reads SGHDT; CDR2 reads YYEEEE. The CDR3 covers 15 residues. The CDR3 here is CASSWGQDPQETQYF. CDR3 nucleotide sequence: TGTGCCAGCAGCTGGGGACAGGATCCCCAAGAGACCCAGTACTTC.

V usage is TRBV7-6 and J usage is TRBJ1-2; D uncertain. Germline CDR1 SGHVS, CDR2 FNYEAQ. The CDR3 is made up of 13 amino acids. V was shortened by 2 bases and J by 7 bases, with 11 bases between the two germline ends. The CDR3 reads CASSLSYSSGYTF. CDR3 sequence (DNA): TGTGCCAGCAGCTTAAGTTACAGTTCTGGCTACACCTTC. The variable domain in full, with the rest retrieved from reference TRBV7-6 and TRBJ1-2, is GAGVSQSPRYKVTKRGQDVALRCDPISGHVSLYWYRQALGQGPEFLTYFNYEAQQDKSGLPNDRFSAERPEGSISTLTIQRTEQRDSAMYRCASSLSYSSGYTFGSGTRLTVV.

This clone showed up just once. The rearrangement links TRBV2 to TRBJ2-1, with TRBD2 matching over 13 bases. After removal of 6 bases from V and 8 bases from J, the junction contained 10 bases not matched to a gene. Germline V gives CDR1 SNHLY, CDR2 FYNNEI. The CDR3 sequence is 16 residues long. The CDR3 region is CASSRLAGGLSDEQFF. For the CDR3, the DNA is TGTGCCAGCAGCCGACTAGCGGGAGGCCTTTCCGATGAGCAGTTCTTC.

The rearrangement joins TRBV19 to TRBJ1-2; TRBD1 matches at 9 bases. J lost 8 bases, V lost 10 bases, and 8 bases had no gene match. The V gene's germline CDR1 is LNHDA and CDR2 SQIVND (reference sequence). CDR3 length equals 12 residues. The CDR3 coding sequence is TGTGCCACAAACTTACAGGGGGCCGGCTACACCTTC. Translation: CATNLQGAGYTF.

The table lists this clone with a count of one. For the CDR3, the DNA is TGTGCCAGCAGCTTAGACAGGGGAAACTATGGCTACACCTTC. The encoded protein is CASSLDRGNYGYTF. V usage is TRBV5-6 and J usage is TRBJ1-2, with 8 bases identical to TRBD1. The CDR3 contains 14 residues. V shed 2 bases and J 2 bases; nucleotides not matched to a gene: 2. Germline lookup yields CDR1 SGHDT and CDR2 YYEEEE.

This chain links TRBV27 with TRBJ1-1, with 9 bases matching TRBD1. Trimming cost V 2 bases and J 4 bases; bases outside gene matches: 5. Germline V lookup: CDR1 MNHEY, CDR2 SMNVEV (reference sequence). The CDR3 spans 15 residues. The CDR3 is CASSLEQGASTEAFF. DNA of the CDR3: TGTGCCAGCAGTTTAGAACAGGGGGCAAGCACTGAAGCTTTCTTT.

The rearrangement links TRBV11-3 to TRBJ2-1; 12 bases fit TRBD2. The CDR3 spans 14 residues. In germline, CDR1 is SGHNT, CDR2 YENEEA. J was trimmed by 7 bases and V by 6 bases; bases with no gene match: 4. CDR3 in DNA: TGTGCCAGCAGTTTTCTAGCGGGGGGGAATGAGCAGTTCTTC. Protein sequence: CASSFLAGGNEQFF.

The chain employs TRBV5-6 and TRBJ2-2; D possibly corresponds to TRBD2 (5 bases). Between the trimmed V and J ends, which lost 0 bases and 2 bases, there was a span of 17 bases. The germline V gene has CDR1 SGHDT and CDR2 YYEEEE. The CDR3 spans 18 residues. The CDR3 nucleotides are TGTGCCAGCAGCTTGGGTACGGCGAGGACGGGAAACACCGGGGAGCTGTTTTTT. It is translated as CASSLGTARTGNTGELFF.

This chain uses TRBV5-1 with TRBJ1-3; 9 nucleotides agree with TRBD1. The CDR3 covers 17 residues. The junction had 4 bases not matched to a gene; V was cut back by 0 bases and J by 0 bases. CDR1 and CDR2 (germline): SGHRS, YFSETQ. This CDR3 is CASSLATGGPSGNTIYF. The DNA of the CDR3 is TGCGCCAGCAGCTTGGCCACAGGGGGCCCCTCTGGAAACACCATATATTTT.

To note about this clone: Other DNA sequences from this sample encode an identical CDR3 as well. The V and J genes are TRBV19 and TRBJ2-1, with 9 positions matching TRBD2. The germline V gene encodes CDR1 LNHDA and CDR2 SQIVND (reference sequence). V was clipped by 2 bases and J by 6 bases; unmatched bases: 5. The CDR3 runs to 15 residues. This CDR3 reads CASSIRLAGLNEQFF. The CDR3 DNA sequence: TGTGCCAGTAGTATACGGCTAGCGGGGCTCAATGAGCAGTTCTTC.

This clone appeared a few times. V usage is TRBV20-1 and J usage is TRBJ1-1; D not resolved. Trimming removed 6 bases from V and 2 bases from J, with 7 bases in between. Per germline, CDR1 DFQATT and CDR2 SNEGSKA (reference sequence). The CDR3 contains 11 residues. CDR3 amino acids: CSARLNTEAFF. The CDR3 coding sequence is TGCAGTGCCCGACTAAACACTGAAGCTTTCTTT.

The rearrangement uses TRBV28 and TRBJ2-7; 7 bases agree with TRBD2. CDR1 is MDHEN and CDR2 is SYDVKM in the germline V gene. After removal of 8 bases from V and 3 bases from J, the junction contained 22 bases not matched to a gene. This CDR3 spans 18 amino acids. The CDR3 nucleotides are TGTGCCAGCCCCCCCGCCAGGGACGCGGCGGGGGAATACTACGAGCAGTACTTC. Translation gives CASPPARDAAGEYYEQYF.

This clone was seen more than once but under ten times. J is TRBJ1-4 and V is TRBV2; D remains unclear. Germline-derived CDR1 and CDR2 are SNHLY and FYNNEI. V was clipped by 4 bases and J by 3 bases, with 6 bases between them. The CDR3 covers 13 residues. CDR3 nucleotides: TGTGCCAGCAGTGGTCGAGCTAATGAAAAACTGTTTTTT. Its translation is CASSGRANEKLFF. Using reference TRBV2 and TRBJ1-4 for the parts outside the CDR3, the full variable domain is EPEVTQTPSHQVTQMGQEVILRCVPISNHLYFYWYRQILGQKVEFLVSFYNNEISEKSEIFDDQFSVERPDGSNFTLKIRSTKLEDSAMYFCASSGRANEKLFFGSGTQLSVL.

The chain employs TRBV28 and TRBJ2-7; D is unclear. The CDR3 has 12 residues. V gave up 8 bases and J gave up 0 bases, with 8 bases separating them. The germline V gene has CDR1 MDHEN and CDR2 SYDVKM. CDR3 sequence: CASLDPSYEQYF. Written as DNA, the CDR3 is TGTGCCAGCCTAGACCCCTCCTACGAGCAGTACTTC.

This clone was counted between two and nine times. The chain joins TRBV6-5 to TRBJ2-1; TRBD2 matches 7 bases. Germline CDR1 and CDR2: MNHEY and SVGAGI. The CDR3 length is 15 residues. V gave up 6 bases and J gave up 7 bases; unmatched junction bases: 12. The CDR3 nucleotides read TGTGCCAGCAGCCCGCGGCGGGAGCTAGGGAATGAGCAGTTCTTC. Amino acid sequence: CASSPRRELGNEQFF.